The subject of this entry is one TCR beta chain. This receptor's antigen is unknown. The record has no base qualities; no much larger clone is one base away. The cohort was made up of hundreds of healthy bone marrow donors. Cohort members were all nominally healthy when sampled, although unrecorded immune exposures were likely present. The donor tested CMV seronegative, placing the donor among the 350 or so seronegative members of the cohort. A peripheral blood sample was provided by each donor, and peripheral blood mononuclear cells were used for TCR beta sequencing. Genomic DNA was extracted from the blood cell samples with the Qiagen DNeasy Blood Extraction Kit. Library generation was performed with the immunoSEQ multiplex PCR assay. The multiplex PCR relied on a mix of 60 forward primers for TCR Vbeta segments and 13 reverse primers for TCR Jbeta segments. The CDR3 region of rearranged TCR beta genes was amplified from genomic DNA with a multiplex PCR assay. Amplified TCR beta libraries were sequenced as 87-base-pair reads on the Illumina HiSeq System. The authors processed their data as follows. A later analysis counted tens of millions of unique TCR beta chains across the 650 to 700 repertoires, and 9.5 million to 11 million of these chains were shared by at least two donors. To remove PCR and sequencing errors, raw reads were error-corrected and collapsed into unique sequences using a nearest-neighbor algorithm that merged closely related sequences. To assign V, D and J gene segments, CDR3 sequences were aligned to IMGT reference sequences. For a sequence to be retained, a match of at least six nucleotides to both a V gene segment and a J gene segment was required. A rearrangement counted as productive if the CDR3 had no stop codons and remained in frame with V and J, and every other rearrangement counted as non-productive. CDR3 was defined according to IMGT convention as the region running from the second conserved V-encoded cysteine to the conserved J-encoded phenylalanine. In an earlier analysis of more than 550 of the donors, sequences lacking an unambiguous match to a single V gene segment were excluded. In an earlier analysis of approximately 610 of the donors, V segments were called functional above 56.7% productive rearrangements and were called segregating when the between-donor standard deviation exceeded 5%. A statistical classification framework was built for diagnosing cytomegalovirus status from the catalog of TCR beta chain sequences. In a later analysis, TCR nucleotide sequences were compared against IMGT/GENE-DB human TR gene sequences so that V and J genes could be assigned. The TCRdist pipeline was used in a later analysis to assign CDR3 sequences and most-parsimonious VDJ recombination scenarios. In a later analysis, each TCR beta chain was defined by its CDR3 amino acid sequence together with its V-gene family, and reads without a unique V-gene family were excluded. To address suspected cross-contamination and a sequencing artifact, a later analysis removed a few hundred highly shared, low-generation-probability nucleotide sequences. For each public chain, a later analysis derived a clonal expansion index from normalized ranks of inferred template counts within each repertoire. In a later analysis, generation probabilities were computed with a VDJ recombination model fitted to out-of-frame rearrangements, and the resulting probabilities were checked against IGoR. In a later analysis, TCR-TCR, TCR-HLA and TCR-CMV co-occurrence was scored with hypergeometric tests, and a repertoire-size bias correction was applied to TCR pairs. To estimate false discovery rates, a later analysis permuted the HLA or CMV assignments 20 times. In a later analysis, co-occurring TCRs were grouped using DBSCAN, with TCRdist sequence similarity added in when clustering inside HLA-allele-positive subsets. Repertoires with fewer than 30,000 or more than 120,000 public chains were left out of co-occurrence clustering, as were about 5 repertoires with anomalous nucleotide sharing. TCRdb limited this immuneACCESS table to in-frame rearrangements with V and J called. A share of clones is missing; checked studies link under half to unresolved V genes, and the rest is unexplained. The V and J calls and the clone size are those of that table, but D and trimming were determined from the DNA. The sample table records about 210,000 clones; approximately 81% of these occur just once. Around 0.23% of the sample is held by the ten biggest clonotypes.

This sample is part of a study of cytomegalovirus exposure and HLA in healthy donors (dated by TCRdb to 2016 to 2017). Study-level background: An earlier analysis of about 560 of the donors reported roughly 300 Gb of sequence data and 100 million to 120 million unique TCR beta sequences obtained from about 179 million T cells. Roughly 300 gigabases of sequencing data and around 88 million unique TCR sequences made up an early release that covered some 640 HLA-typed donors. HLA typing covered class I and class II loci at four-digit resolution. The study aimed to test whether cataloging public T cell receptors could reveal signatures of past pathogen exposure. A later analysis re-examined previously published TCR beta repertoires from around 670 donors and added high-resolution HLA genotyping to investigate patterns of TCR occurrence. About five DR-DQ haplotypes were handled as single units for association and clustering because linkage in the cohort was strong. To decide whether each TCR beta V gene segment behaved as functional or pseudogenic, an earlier analysis of some 570 of the donors relied on high-throughput TCR beta sequencing. Of the 398 genotyped donors, approximately 83% fell in the genetic ancestry cluster associated with self-reported Caucasian donors. Across about 380 genotyped donors of the cohort, an average of about 240,000 unique TCR beta nucleotide sequences per donor were sequenced, and roughly 18% of those sequences were non-productive. To predict cytomegalovirus infection status, the study combined high-throughput TCR immunosequencing, statistical association of individual TCRs with disease status, and machine learning. All discovery cohort repertoires had been generated using a single sequencing platform. The study profiled the T cell repertoires of fewer than 850 subjects by immunosequencing and related them to cytomegalovirus serostatus. Besides the first cohort of more than 650 subjects, a separate validation cohort made up of over 95 different subjects was used. Donor age, sex, ethnicity and CMV serostatus were collected together with the repertoire data. Rather than using new phenotypic data, the later analysis identified candidate immune exposures from TCR beta sequences and from how often those sequences occurred across donors. Typing coverage varied by locus: roughly 629-640 donors for A, B, C, DRB1 and DQB1; approximately 500 for DQA1; more than 600 for DPA1; more than 450 for DPB1. A later genetic analysis used genome-wide SNP genotypes for about three fifths of the 666 donors, treating that subset as a discovery cohort. Broad study findings and their caveats: A few of the identified cytomegalovirus-associated TCR beta chains were confirmed in vitro to be specific for cytomegalovirus antigens. Correlated functional status among segregating V segments might be attributable to linkage disequilibrium, but an unknown experimental factor could not be ruled out. A further reported finding was that TCR beta sequences accurately predicted the HLA-A and HLA-B alleles for most subjects in the first cohort. In an earlier analysis of more than 450 of the donors, most TCR beta V segments were observed in productive rearrangements about 87% or about 30% of the time, broadly matching IMGT annotations. The authors suggested that the approach could potentially be extended to other disease states and immunological phenotypes. A total of fewer than 200 TCR beta chains were listed by the study as associated with cytomegalovirus. Roughly uniform sequencing depth across donors was assumed in presence/absence analyses, although this assumption may not hold. Immune exposure information for the cohort was limited to CMV serostatus. Most TCR sequences were seen in very few donors, while some public TCRs were found in many individuals. The classifier was reported to diagnose cytomegalovirus status with high specificity and sensitivity in both the original cohort and the validation cohort. Because counts were too low, more than 15 rarely observed V segments, including chromosome 9 orphons, were excluded from the earlier analysis of 587 of the donors. According to a later analysis, parvovirus B19, influenza, CMV and Epstein-Barr virus appeared linked to several top co-occurrence clusters. Because some donors lacked HLA typing at each locus, the association tests relied only on the typed subset. A later analysis found that most CMV-associated TCR beta chains appeared HLA-restricted, with HLA associations seemingly driven largely by CMV exposure. A cluster of highly shared sequence variants was judged likely to represent a technical artifact of the sequencing pipeline. Assigning TCR associations to individual alleles was difficult when HLA alleles, especially DR and DQ, strongly co-occurred. According to a later genetic analysis, donors in an Asian-associated ancestry cluster had fewer N-insertions in productive TCRs than the approximately 690-donor mean. The 87-base-pair reads could not distinguish some IMGT-functional V segments, including TRBV6-2 and TRBV6-3, so those segments were excluded. Compared with equally common non-associated chains, HLA-associated TCR beta chains in a later analysis were more clonally expanded and had lower generation probabilities. A later analysis found that TCR association rates varied across HLA loci, with DRB1 alleles showing the most associated TCRs and HLA-C alleles the fewest. This cohort had only TCR beta chains sequenced, and the lack of alpha or paired-chain data limited which features could be detected. In a later genetic analysis, a missense DCLRE1C variant was associated with V-gene and J-gene trimming of TCR beta chains, and the association was replicated in an independent cohort. A later analysis associated about 17,000 TCR beta sequences with specific HLA alleles at a false discovery rate of 0.05.

The CDR3, from cysteine to phenylalanine, totals 14 residues. Only the CDR3 portion is preserved as DNA: 42 bases, with reading frame beginning at the first base. CDR1 and CDR2 are read off the germline V gene (reference sequence) as MNHEY and SMNVEV. Clipping removes 2 bases from V and 6 bases from J, with 5 as the unmatched junction base count. The specimen sequenced was PBMCs. The origin of this receptor is a girl aged 2 to 9 in good health and CMV-seronegative. The rearranged chain carries TRBV27 and TRBJ1-1, with 8 bases aligning to TRBD1. The DNA sequence reads TGTGCCAGCAGTTTAGACAGGGGAGGGCCTGAAGCTTTCTTT. Its translation reads: CASSLDRGGPEAFF.